This T cell receptor beta chain was profiled in a study of post-analysis software for immune sequencing data. At the level of the study: There were relapsing-remitting, secondary progressive and progressive-relapsing multiple sclerosis among the disease courses included.

Germline lookup yields CDR1 SGHRS and CDR2 YFSETQ. V shed 0 bases and J shed 6 bases, with 12 bases lying between them. This CDR3 is 14 amino acids long. As for this clonotype: As yet, its antigen is unknown.

Study-wide findings and caveats: Roughly 5 TRBV segments (TRBV5-6, TRBV5-1 and TRBV20-1 among them) occurred more frequently in patients than in controls.

Sequencing libraries made from TCR beta cDNA carried unique molecular identifiers. There were about 1 to 10 million T cells, and roughly 0.5 million cDNA molecules came from them. MiXCR, applied by TCRdb to the PCR reads, yields one record per CDR3 protein. The sample has roughly 540,000 distinct CDR3 sequences, roughly 34% seen once; the top ten hold approximately 6%. This TCR was recovered from a girl between 2 and 17 years old with multiple sclerosis. This chain links TRBV5-1 with TRBJ1-2; D not resolved. Sequencing input: blood. This CDR3 reads CASSLGEVDHGYTF. CDR3 bases: TGCGCCAGCAGCTTGGGTGAGGTGGACCATGGCTACACCTTC.